The 27 T cell receptor beta chains given below trace back to one sample, sequenced in a study of shared clonotypes between healthy human individuals. The table came from immunoSEQ multiplex PCR; TCRdb's copy has only in-frame clones and leaves some out. The sample gives some 240,000 clones, approximately 70% of which show up once; approximately 12% is in the top ten. Material for sequencing was memory CD4+ T cells sorted from blood. Subset meaning: CD45RA-negative fraction. These TCRs come from a man aged 25 to 40 in good health.

V gene TRBV4-1 combines with J gene TRBJ2-7, with TRBD1 identical over 8 bases. The CDR3 is 14 amino acids. Per germline, CDR1 MGHRA and CDR2 YSYEKL. Trimming took 4 bases from V and 2 from J; bases not matched to a gene: 4. DNA of the CDR3: TGCGCCAGCAGCCGACGGACAGGGACCTACGAGCAGTACTTC. Encoded protein: CASSRRTGTYEQYF.

This rearrangement joins TRBV27 to TRBJ2-3; D gene ambiguous. CDR3 length: 11 residues. With 6 bases removed from V and 8 bases from J, the gap between germline ends came to 9 bases. Germline CDR1 is MNHEY and CDR2 is SMNVEV (reference sequence). CDR3 loop: CASRSLGTQYF. The DNA for the CDR3 is TGTGCCAGCAGGTCATTAGGTACGCAGTATTTT.

This clone was counted only a few times. J is TRBJ1-3 and V is TRBV20-1, with no clear D. In germline, CDR1 is DFQATT, CDR2 SNEGSKA (reference sequence). CDR3 length equals 11 residues. V shed 6 bases and J shed 2 bases, with 5 bases lying between them. The CDR3 sequence is CSAYAGNTIYF. The DNA for the CDR3 is TGCAGTGCGTATGCTGGAAACACCATATATTTT.

The chain has TRBV6-1 and TRBJ1-5, with TRBD1 identical over 7 bases. CDR1 and CDR2 (germline): MNHNS, SASEGT. The V and J ends lost 3 bases and 5 bases, in that order; junction bases with no gene match: 4. The CDR3 totals 14 residues. CDR3 region: CASSDQQGYQPQHF. The CDR3 DNA reads TGTGCCAGCAGTGACCAACAGGGGTATCAGCCCCAGCATTTT.

Comments on this clone: The sample contains more than one DNA sequence encoding this CDR3. The CDR3: CASSGRLAGAETQYF. The CDR3 nucleotides are TGTGCCAGCAGCGGCCGACTAGCGGGGGCGGAGACCCAGTACTTC. The chain couples TRBV9 to TRBJ2-5; 12 bases agree with TRBD2. The CDR3 loop spans 15 amino acids. The V gene's germline CDR1 is SGDLS and CDR2 YYNGEE. J gave up 5 bases and V 3 bases, and 5 bases lay outside the gene matches.

The chain uses TRBV27 and TRBJ2-7; 7 bases match TRBD1. This CDR3 has 15 residues. V gave up 1 base and J gave up 0 bases; unmatched junction bases: 3. Germline CDR1 reads MNHEY; CDR2 reads SMNVEV (reference sequence). CDR3 coding DNA: TGTGCCAGCAGTTTATTGGGGACAGTCTCCTACGAGCAGTACTTC. Translated: CASSLLGTVSYEQYF.

V and J are TRBV4-3 and TRBJ1-2; TRBD1 aligns across 8 bases. Germline V CDR1 and CDR2: LGHNA, YSLEER. The V segment lost 0 bases and the J segment 1 base; nucleotides outside the gene matches: 4. The CDR3 runs 16 residues. The chain's CDR3 is CASSQEPGGYNYGYTF. In DNA form, the CDR3 reads TGCGCCAGCAGCCAAGAACCAGGGGGCTATAACTATGGCTACACCTTC.

The chain carries TRBV5-1 and TRBJ2-5, with TRBD2 matching over 7 bases. The trim removed 4 bases at V and 2 bases at J, leaving 5 bases unmatched. The germline CDR1 and CDR2 sequences are SGHRS and YFSETQ. The CDR3 totals 14 residues. CDR3 loop: CASSVGLLQETQYF. CDR3 in DNA: TGCGCCAGCAGCGTGGGACTACTGCAAGAGACCCAGTACTTC.

The gene calls are TRBV5-1 and TRBJ2-1; 10 nucleotides match TRBD2. V trimming: 0 bases; J trimming: 3 bases; junction bases outside the gene matches: 3. Germline V lookup: CDR1 SGHRS, CDR2 YFSETQ. The CDR3 runs to 16 residues. The CDR3 reads CASSLDPSGGYNEQFF. The CDR3 region has the DNA TGCGCCAGCAGCTTGGATCCTAGCGGGGGCTACAATGAGCAGTTCTTC. The whole variable domain, filled in from reference TRBV5-1 and TRBJ2-1, reads KAGVTQTPRYLIKTRGQQVTLSCSPISGHRSVSWYQQTPGQGLQFLFEYFSETQRNKGNFPGRFSGRQFSNSRSEMNVSTLELGDSALYLCASSLDPSGGYNEQFFGPGTRLTVL.

This chain connects TRBV28 to TRBJ2-2; D is possibly TRBD2 (6 bases). This CDR3 is built from 13 residues. From germline, CDR1 is MDHEN and CDR2 SYDVKM. V was pared by 4 bases and J by 3 bases, with 6 bases between. For the CDR3, the DNA is TGTGCCAGCAGTTCGGGGGACACCGGGGAGCTGTTTTTT. This gives the protein CASSSGDTGELFF.

This clone has at least ten counts. The chain recombines TRBV12-5 with TRBJ1-1; D is unresolved. V was cut by 5 bases and J by 2 bases, with 9 bases left in between. CDR1 and CDR2 from the germline V gene are LGHNT and FRNRAP. The CDR3 runs to 13 residues. CDR3 protein: CASGLAFNTEAFF. The CDR3 region has the DNA TGTGCTAGTGGTCTTGCATTTAACACTGAAGCTTTCTTT.

J is TRBJ2-1 and V is TRBV6-1; no clear D gene. V was cut by 4 bases and J by 9 bases, with 22 bases left in between. Looked up from germline, CDR1 is MNHNS and CDR2 is SASEGT. The CDR3 length is 16 residues. CDR3 bases: TGTGCCAGCAGTGTGATATCTAGTTCCCATCGGGTTGAGCAGTTCTTC. Translated, it gives CASSVISSSHRVEQFF.

This sequence joins TRBV5-1 and TRBJ2-1; D possibly uses TRBD1 or TRBD2 (5 bases each). The germline V gene encodes CDR1 SGHRS and CDR2 YFSETQ. This CDR3 contains 15 residues. Trimming cost V 4 bases and J 7 bases, with 18 bases left between them. The CDR3 reads CASSPEVHWGNEQFF. The CDR3 nucleotides read TGCGCCAGCAGCCCGGAGGTCCATTGGGGGAATGAGCAGTTCTTC.

The rearrangement links TRBV15 to TRBJ2-5; D unclear. The ends were cut back, 5 bases at V and 1 base at J, with 5 bases in the middle. The length of the CDR3 is 12 residues. Germline V CDR1 and CDR2: LNHNV, YYDKDF (reference sequence). The CDR3 DNA sequence: TGTGCCACCAGCGGTTCCCAAGAGACCCAGTACTTC. Translating it yields CATSGSQETQYF.

This sequence joins TRBV2 and TRBJ2-3, with D unclear. V shed 2 bases and J shed 6 bases, with 15 bases lying between them. The CDR3 is 15 residues long. The germline V gene has CDR1 SNHLY and CDR2 FYNNEI. The CDR3 here is CASSESSAVQDTQYF. The CDR3 DNA reads TGTGCCAGCAGTGAATCTTCCGCCGTTCAGGATACGCAGTATTTT.

V and J are TRBV10-3 and TRBJ1-2; a possible D gene is TRBD1 (6 bases). V was shortened by 8 bases and J by 5 bases, with 18 bases between the two germline ends. CDR1 ENHRY and CDR2 SYGVKD come from the germline V gene. The CDR3 contains 14 residues. CDR3 sequence (DNA): TGTGCCATCTTTGAGTCAGGGGTAGGGTATGGCTACACCTTC. Protein: CAIFESGVGYGYTF.

This clone is a singleton in its sample. V gene TRBV30 combines with J gene TRBJ2-3; D uncertain. Trimming took off 3 bases at V and 2 bases at J, with 6 bases between the two ends. Germline values: CDR1 GTSNPN, CDR2 SVGIG (reference sequence). The CDR3 loop spans 12 amino acids. CDR3 sequence: CAWSGPTDTQYF. DNA for the CDR3: TGTGCCTGGAGCGGACCCACAGATACGCAGTATTTT.

The V gene is TRBV28, the J gene TRBJ1-1, with D unclear. Between the trimmed V and J ends, which lost 5 bases and 4 bases, there was a span of 17 bases. This CDR3 is built from 15 residues. From germline, CDR1 is MDHEN and CDR2 SYDVKM. DNA of the CDR3: TGTGCCAGCAGTCCTCCTGAGACCTGGGGCACTGAAGCTTTCTTT. Translated: CASSPPETWGTEAFF.

The chain combines TRBV7-2 with TRBJ1-4; perhaps TRBD1 as D (6 bases). The CDR3 extends over 15 amino acids. The ends were cut back, 4 bases at V and 2 bases at J, with 11 bases in the middle. Germline V gene sequence: CDR1 SGHTA, CDR2 FQGNSA. This CDR3 reads CASSYRVGTNEKLFF. CDR3 in DNA: TGTGCCAGCAGCTACAGGGTTGGGACTAATGAAAAACTGTTTTTT.

The genes are TRBV27 and TRBJ1-2, with TRBD1 as a possible D gene (6 bases). The CDR3 extends over 13 amino acids. The germline V gene has CDR1 MNHEY and CDR2 SMNVEV (reference sequence). The V end was cut by 5 bases, the J end by 8 bases, with 15 bases between. The CDR3 DNA reads TGTGCCAGCAGTGACCGTGGGGGCCGGGGCTACACCTTC. Protein: CASSDRGGRGYTF.

This chain uses TRBV7-8 with TRBJ2-7; TRBD1 aligns across 8 bases. Germline values: CDR1 SGHVS, CDR2 FQNEAQ. The V and J ends lost 0 bases and 1 base, in that order; junction bases with no gene match: 2. The CDR3 consists of 15 residues. CDR3 nucleotide sequence: TGTGCCAGCAGCTTAGCCGGGACAGGATCCTACGAGCAGTACTTC. It encodes CASSLAGTGSYEQYF. Filled out from reference TRBV7-8 and TRBJ2-7, the complete variable domain reads GAGVSQSPRYKVAKRGQDVALRCDPISGHVSLFWYQQALGQGPEFLTYFQNEAQLDKSGLPSDRFFAERPEGSVSTLKIQRTQQEDSAVYLCASSLAGTGSYEQYFGPGTRLTVT.

This clone occurred once. The chain carries TRBV5-1 and TRBJ2-1; D may be TRBD2 (5 bases). The CDR3 is made up of 14 amino acids. V shed 0 bases and J shed 7 bases, with 11 bases lying between them. In germline, CDR1 is SGHRS, CDR2 YFSETQ. The CDR3, as DNA: TGCGCCAGCAGCTTGGCCCAAACGGGAAATGAGCAGTTCTTC. Amino acid sequence: CASSLAQTGNEQFF.

The chain links TRBV2 to TRBJ1-1; tentative D call: TRBD1 (6 bases). Trimming took 5 bases from V and 1 from J, leaving 8 bases between them. The V gene's germline CDR1 is SNHLY and CDR2 FYNNEI. This CDR3 comprises 13 residues. The CDR3 spells CASSWTENTEAFF. The CDR3, as DNA: TGTGCCAGCAGTTGGACAGAGAACACTGAAGCTTTCTTT. The whole variable domain, remainder taken from reference TRBV2 and TRBJ1-1, is EPEVTQTPSHQVTQMGQEVILRCVPISNHLYFYWYRQILGQKVEFLVSFYNNEISEKSEIFDDQFSVERPDGSNFTLKIRSTKLEDSAMYFCASSWTENTEAFFGQGTRLTVV.

V gene TRBV7-2 combines with J gene TRBJ2-7; 9 nucleotides align to TRBD1. V gave up 7 bases and J gave up 4 bases; unmatched junction bases: 2. Germline CDR1 reads SGHTA; CDR2 reads FQGNSA. This CDR3 contains 12 residues. CDR3 loop: CASTGTGYEQYF. DNA for the CDR3: TGTGCCAGCACCGGGACAGGGTACGAGCAGTACTTC.

J is TRBJ2-5 and V is TRBV14; TRBD2 agrees at 9 bases. From germline, CDR1 is SGHDN and CDR2 FVKESK. The CDR3 spans 14 residues. J gave up 4 bases and V 2 bases, and 2 bases lay outside the gene matches. CDR3 residues: CASSQIAGAETQYF. CDR3 in DNA: TGTGCCAGCAGCCAAATAGCGGGAGCAGAGACCCAGTACTTC.

The rearrangement joins TRBV25-1 to TRBJ2-2; D unclear. V lost 4 bases, J lost 1 base, and 7 bases lay in between. Looked up from germline, CDR1 is MGHDK and CDR2 is SYGVNS. There are 14 residues in the CDR3. CDR3 protein: CASSGAGNTGELFF. The CDR3 region has the DNA TGTGCCAGCAGTGGCGCTGGGAACACCGGGGAGCTGTTTTTT.

The sample holds a few counts of this clone. The V call is TRBV28, the J call TRBJ2-1; 8 bases line up with TRBD1. This CDR3 contains 16 residues. Germline CDR1 reads MDHEN; CDR2 reads SYDVKM. V trimming: 2 bases; J trimming: 8 bases; junction bases outside the gene matches: 11. CDR3 sequence (DNA): TGTGCCAGCAGTTTACCTAGGGGACAGGTTCGGGATGAGCAGTTCTTC. Its protein is CASSLPRGQVRDEQFF.